This section outlines one T cell receptor (beta chain) sequence together with its context. Only in-frame clones appear in the TCRdb table, and some are missing; sequencing was by immunoSEQ multiplex PCR. In the table there are around 70,000 clones, approximately 78% of which are singletons. The entry originates in a study of blood T cell repertoires in COVID-19. On the study more broadly: Samples representing acute and convalescent COVID-19 were sourced from the United States, Italy and Spain. T cells, B-cell-depleted T cells, or PBMCs supplied cDNA or gDNA.

The sample was peripheral blood. The clonotype originates from an older woman with acute or convalescent COVID-19.

CDR3 sequence (DNA): TGTGCCAGTAGTTCGGGGGTTGACACAGATACGCAGTATTTT. Amino acid sequence: CASSSGVDTDTQYF. The chain links TRBV19 to TRBJ2-3; TRBD2 is a possible D gene (6 bases). Trimming took 5 bases from V and 2 from J, leaving 11 bases between them. The CDR3 is 14 residues long. CDR1 is LNHDA, CDR2 SQIVND, per germline (reference sequence).